This T cell receptor beta chain is drawn from a study of T cell responses to AZD1222 COVID-19 vaccine. Study-wide findings and caveats: The study found Spike-specific TCR breadth and depth rose after two AZD1222 doses. Seropositive at baseline were only a handful of AZD1222 recipients.

CDR3 length: 13 residues. Germline CDR1 is MDHEN and CDR2 is SYDVKM. The V end was cut by 1 base, the J end by 9 bases, with 9 bases between. Note on this clone: Its cognate antigen is unknown.

Produced via immunoSEQ multiplex PCR; TCRdb's table is partial and in-frame only. Of approximately 80,000 clones listed, 70% to 90% are singletons. This sequence originates from an adult who received the AZD1222 COVID-19 vaccine. Sample: peripheral blood, taken 28 days after the second AZD1222 dose. The J gene is TRBJ2-2, the V gene TRBV28; D remains unclear. The CDR3 here is CASSLSPSRELFF. The CDR3 DNA is TGTGCCAGCAGTTTATCCCCCTCGCGGGAGCTGTTTTTT.